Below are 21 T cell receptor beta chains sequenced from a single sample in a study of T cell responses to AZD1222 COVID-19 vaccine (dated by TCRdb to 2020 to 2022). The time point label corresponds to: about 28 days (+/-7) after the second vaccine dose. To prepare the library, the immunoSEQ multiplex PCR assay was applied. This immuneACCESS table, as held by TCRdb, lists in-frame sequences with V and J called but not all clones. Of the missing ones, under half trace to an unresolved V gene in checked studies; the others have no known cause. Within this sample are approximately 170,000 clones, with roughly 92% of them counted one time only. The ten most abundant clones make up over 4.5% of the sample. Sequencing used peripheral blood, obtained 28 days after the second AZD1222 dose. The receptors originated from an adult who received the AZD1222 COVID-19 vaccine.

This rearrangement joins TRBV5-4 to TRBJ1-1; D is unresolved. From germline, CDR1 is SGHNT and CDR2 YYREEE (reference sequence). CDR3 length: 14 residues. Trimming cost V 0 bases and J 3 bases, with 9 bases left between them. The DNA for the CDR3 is TGTGCCAGCAGCTTGGGGGGTATTTACACTGAAGCTTTCTTT. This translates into CASSLGGIYTEAFF.

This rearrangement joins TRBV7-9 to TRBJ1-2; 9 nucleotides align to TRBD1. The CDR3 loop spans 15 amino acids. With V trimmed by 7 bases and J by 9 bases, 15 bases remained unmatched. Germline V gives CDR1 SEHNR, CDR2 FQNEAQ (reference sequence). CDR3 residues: CASTQLLTGGLRYTF. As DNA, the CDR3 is TGTGCCAGCACCCAACTCTTAACAGGGGGCTTACGCTACACCTTC.

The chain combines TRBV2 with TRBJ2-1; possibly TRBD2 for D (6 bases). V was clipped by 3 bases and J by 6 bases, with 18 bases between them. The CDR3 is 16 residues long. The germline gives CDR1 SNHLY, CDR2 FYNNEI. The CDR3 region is CASSEIRGVGRNEQFF. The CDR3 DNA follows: TGTGCCAGCAGTGAGATACGCGGGGTGGGACGCAATGAGCAGTTCTTC.

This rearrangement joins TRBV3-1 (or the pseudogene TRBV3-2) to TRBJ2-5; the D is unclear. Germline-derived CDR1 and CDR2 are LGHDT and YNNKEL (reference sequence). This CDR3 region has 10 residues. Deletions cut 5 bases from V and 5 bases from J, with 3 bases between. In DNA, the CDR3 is TGTGCCAGCAGCAGGGAGACCCAGTACTTC. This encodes CASSRETQYF.

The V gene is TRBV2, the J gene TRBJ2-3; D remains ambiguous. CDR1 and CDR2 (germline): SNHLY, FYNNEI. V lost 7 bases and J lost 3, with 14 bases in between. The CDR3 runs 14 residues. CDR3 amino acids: CASIWTTPTDTQYF. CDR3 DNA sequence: TGTGCCAGCATATGGACGACCCCAACAGATACGCAGTATTTT.

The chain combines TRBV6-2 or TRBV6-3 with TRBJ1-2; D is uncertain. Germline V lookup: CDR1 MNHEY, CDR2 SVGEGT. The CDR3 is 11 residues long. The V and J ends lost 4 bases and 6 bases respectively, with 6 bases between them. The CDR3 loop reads CASSFGDGYTF. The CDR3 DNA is TGTGCCAGCAGTTTCGGGGATGGCTACACCTTC.

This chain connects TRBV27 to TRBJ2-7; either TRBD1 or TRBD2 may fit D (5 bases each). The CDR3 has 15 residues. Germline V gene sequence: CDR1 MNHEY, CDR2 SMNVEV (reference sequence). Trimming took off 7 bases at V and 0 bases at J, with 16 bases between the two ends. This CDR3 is CASTTAGGSSYEQYF. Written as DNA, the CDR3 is TGTGCCAGCACTACGGCTGGGGGTAGCTCCTACGAGCAGTACTTC.

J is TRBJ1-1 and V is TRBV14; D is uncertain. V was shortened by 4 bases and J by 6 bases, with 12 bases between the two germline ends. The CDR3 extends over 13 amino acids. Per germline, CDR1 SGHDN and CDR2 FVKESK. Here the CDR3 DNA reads TGTGCCAGCAGCCGCTTTGGGTCGGCTGAAGCTTTCTTT. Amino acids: CASSRFGSAEAFF.

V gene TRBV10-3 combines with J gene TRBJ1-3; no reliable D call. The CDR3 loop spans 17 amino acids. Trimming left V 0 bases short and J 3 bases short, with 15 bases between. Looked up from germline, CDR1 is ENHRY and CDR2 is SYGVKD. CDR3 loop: CAISESQVPSGGNTIYF. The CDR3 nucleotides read TGTGCCATCAGTGAGTCTCAGGTGCCCTCGGGTGGAAACACCATATATTTT.

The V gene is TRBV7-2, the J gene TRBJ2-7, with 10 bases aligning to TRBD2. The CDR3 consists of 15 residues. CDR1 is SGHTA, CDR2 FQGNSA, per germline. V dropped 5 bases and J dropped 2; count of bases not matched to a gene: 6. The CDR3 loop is CASSTSGMGTYEQYF. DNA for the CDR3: TGTGCCAGCAGCACTAGCGGGATGGGGACCTACGAGCAGTACTTC.

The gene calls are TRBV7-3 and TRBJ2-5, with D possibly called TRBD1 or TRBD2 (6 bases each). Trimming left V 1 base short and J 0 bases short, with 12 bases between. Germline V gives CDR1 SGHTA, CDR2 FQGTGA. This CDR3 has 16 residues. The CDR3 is CASSLNGGGYQETQYF. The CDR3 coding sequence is TGTGCCAGCAGCTTAAACGGAGGGGGTTACCAAGAGACCCAGTACTTC. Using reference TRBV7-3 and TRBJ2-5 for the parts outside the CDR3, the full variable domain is GAGVSQTPSNKVTEKGKYVELRCDPISGHTALYWYRQSLGQGPEFLIYFQGTGAADDSGLPNDRFFAVRPEGSVSTLKIQRTERGDSAVYLCASSLNGGGYQETQYFGPGTRLLVL.

This CDR3 reads CASSLSGFYGYTF. The CDR3 bases are TGTGCCAGCAGCTTATCAGGCTTCTATGGCTACACCTTC. The rearrangement uses TRBV7-2 and TRBJ1-2; D is uncertain. Germline V lookup: CDR1 SGHTA, CDR2 FQGNSA. V was trimmed by 2 bases and J by 4 bases, leaving 8 bases between them. The CDR3 runs to 13 residues. Looking up the rest from reference TRBV7-2 and TRBJ1-2 gives the full variable domain: GAGVSQSPSNKVTEKGKDVELRCDPISGHTALYWYRQSLGQGLEFLIYFQGNSAPDKSGLPSDRFSAERTGGSVSTLTIQRTQQEDSAVYLCASSLSGFYGYTFGSGTRLTVV.

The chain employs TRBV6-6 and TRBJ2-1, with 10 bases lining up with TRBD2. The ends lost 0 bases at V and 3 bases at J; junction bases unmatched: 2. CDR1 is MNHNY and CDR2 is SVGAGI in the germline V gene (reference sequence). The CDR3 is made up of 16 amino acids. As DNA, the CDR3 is TGTGCCAGCAGTTACTCGGGACTAGCGCTCTACAATGAGCAGTTCTTC. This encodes CASSYSGLALYNEQFF.

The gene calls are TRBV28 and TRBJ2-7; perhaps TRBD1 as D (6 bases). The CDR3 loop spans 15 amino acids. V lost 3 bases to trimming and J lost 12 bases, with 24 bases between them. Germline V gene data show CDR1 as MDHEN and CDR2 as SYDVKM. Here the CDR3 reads CASSFLPTSQGTRYF. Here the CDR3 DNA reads TGTGCCAGCAGTTTCTTACCCACCTCACAGGGCACAAGGTACTTC. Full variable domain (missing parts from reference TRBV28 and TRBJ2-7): DVKVTQSSRYLVKRTGEKVFLECVQDMDHENMFWYRQDPGLGLRLIYFSYDVKMKEKGDIPEGYSVSREKKERFSLILESASTNQTSMYLCASSFLPTSQGTRYFGPGTRLTVT.

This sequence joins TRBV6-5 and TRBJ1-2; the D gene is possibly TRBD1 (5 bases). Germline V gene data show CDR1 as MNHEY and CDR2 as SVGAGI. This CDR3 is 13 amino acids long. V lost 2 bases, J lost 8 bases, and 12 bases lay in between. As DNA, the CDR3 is TGTGCCAGCAGTTACGCGAGACAGAACGGCTACACCTTC. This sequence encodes CASSYARQNGYTF.

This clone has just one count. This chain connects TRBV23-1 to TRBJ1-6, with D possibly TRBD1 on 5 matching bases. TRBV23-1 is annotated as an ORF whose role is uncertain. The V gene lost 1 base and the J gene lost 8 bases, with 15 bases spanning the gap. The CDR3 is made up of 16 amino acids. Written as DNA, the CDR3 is TGCGCCAGCAGTCAATACCAGGGTGGCTCTTATTCACCCCTCCACTTT. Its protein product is CASSQYQGGSYSPLHF.

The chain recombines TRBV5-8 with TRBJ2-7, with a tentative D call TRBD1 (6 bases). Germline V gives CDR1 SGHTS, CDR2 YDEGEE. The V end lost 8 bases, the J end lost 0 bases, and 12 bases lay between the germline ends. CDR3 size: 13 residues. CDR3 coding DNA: TGTGCCAGTATTCGGACAGTCTCCTACGAGCAGTACTTC. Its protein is CASIRTVSYEQYF.

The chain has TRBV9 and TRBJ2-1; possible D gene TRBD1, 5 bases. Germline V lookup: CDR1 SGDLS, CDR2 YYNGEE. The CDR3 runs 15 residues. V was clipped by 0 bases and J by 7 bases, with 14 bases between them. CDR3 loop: CASSVEGAWYNEQFF. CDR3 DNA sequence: TGTGCCAGCAGCGTAGAAGGGGCTTGGTATAATGAGCAGTTCTTC.

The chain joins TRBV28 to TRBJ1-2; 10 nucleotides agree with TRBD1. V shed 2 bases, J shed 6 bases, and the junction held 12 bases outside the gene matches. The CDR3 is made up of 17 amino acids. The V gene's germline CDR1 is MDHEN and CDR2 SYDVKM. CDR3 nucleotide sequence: TGTGCCAGCAGTTTACCCCCGCCGGCCGGGACAGGGGATGGCTACACCTTC. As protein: CASSLPPPAGTGDGYTF.

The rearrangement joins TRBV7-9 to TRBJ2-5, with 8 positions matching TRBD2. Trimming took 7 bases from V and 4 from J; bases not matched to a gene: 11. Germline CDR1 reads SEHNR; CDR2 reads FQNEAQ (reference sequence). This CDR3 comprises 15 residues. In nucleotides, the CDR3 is TGTGCCAGCACCCCGGTCCCGGGAGGGGGAGAGACCCAGTACTTC. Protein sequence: CASTPVPGGGETQYF.

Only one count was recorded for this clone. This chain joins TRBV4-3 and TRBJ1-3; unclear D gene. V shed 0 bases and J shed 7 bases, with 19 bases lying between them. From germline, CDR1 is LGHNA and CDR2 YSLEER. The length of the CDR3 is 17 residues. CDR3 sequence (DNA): TGCGCCAGCAGCCAAGAGGGAGGGCTGGGGTCTCGGAACACCATATATTTT. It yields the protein CASSQEGGLGSRNTIYF.